This TCR beta chain came from a study of blood T cell repertoires in COVID-19. As for the study in general: PBMCs, B-cell-depleted T cells, or T cells were the source of the cDNA or gDNA that made up the material.

The V gene's germline CDR1 is MDHEN and CDR2 SYDVKM. The CDR3 is 14 residues long. Trimming left V 3 bases short and J 4 bases short, with 13 bases between. Adults between roughly 18 and 90 years of age took part from more than 20 US areas. Two negative PCRs, clearance, or symptom resolution characterized the recovered Cohort 3 donors. Assay: immunoSEQ multiplex PCR; the TCRdb copy retains only in-frame clones and omits some. This repertoire shows hundreds of thousands of clones, about 87% found once; its top ten account for approximately 9.3%. The genes are TRBV28 and TRBJ2-7; D gene unclear. The sample taken for sequencing was PBMCs or T cells enriched from blood (not recorded which). This clonotype was obtained from a woman in her fifties or sixties who had recovered from COVID-19. CDR3 nucleotides: TGTGCCAGCAGTTTCCCCCAGTCCCCTTACGAGCAGTACTTC. Residues: CASSFPQSPYEQYF. The whole variable domain, remainder taken from reference TRBV28 and TRBJ2-7, is DVKVTQSSRYLVKRTGEKVFLECVQDMDHENMFWYRQDPGLGLRLIYFSYDVKMKEKGDIPEGYSVSREKKERFSLILESASTNQTSMYLCASSFPQSPYEQYFGPGTRLTVT.